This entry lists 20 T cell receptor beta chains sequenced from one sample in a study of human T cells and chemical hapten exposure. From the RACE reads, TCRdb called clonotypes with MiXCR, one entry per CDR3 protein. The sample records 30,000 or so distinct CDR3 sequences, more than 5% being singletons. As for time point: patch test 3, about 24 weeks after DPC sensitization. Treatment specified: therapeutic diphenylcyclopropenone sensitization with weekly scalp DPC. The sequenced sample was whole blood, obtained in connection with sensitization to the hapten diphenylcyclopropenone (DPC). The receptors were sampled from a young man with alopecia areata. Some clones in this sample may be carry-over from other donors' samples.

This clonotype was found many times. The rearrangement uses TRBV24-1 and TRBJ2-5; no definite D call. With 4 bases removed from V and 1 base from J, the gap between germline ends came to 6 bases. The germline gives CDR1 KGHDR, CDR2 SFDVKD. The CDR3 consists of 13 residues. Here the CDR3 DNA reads TGTGCCACCAGTGAAGGCAGCCAAGAGACCCAGTACTTC. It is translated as CATSEGSQETQYF.

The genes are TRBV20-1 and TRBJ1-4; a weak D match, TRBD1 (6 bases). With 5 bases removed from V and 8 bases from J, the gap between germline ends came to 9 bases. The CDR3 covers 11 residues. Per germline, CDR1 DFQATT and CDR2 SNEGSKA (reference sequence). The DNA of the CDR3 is TGCAGTGCTCGTGGGGGCGAAAAACTGTTTTTT. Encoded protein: CSARGGEKLFF.

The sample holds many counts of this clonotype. The CDR3: CASRSSQNQPQHF. The CDR3 nucleotides read TGTGCCAGCAGGTCCTCACAGAATCAGCCCCAGCATTTT. The rearrangement links TRBV12-3 or TRBV12-4 to TRBJ1-5; D gene ambiguous. The CDR3 length is 13 residues. The germline V and J ends were trimmed by 6 bases and 4 bases, with 10 bases remaining between them.

CDR3 in amino acids: CASSLRDLTYEQYF. The CDR3 DNA reads as TGTGCCAGCAGCCTCCGGGACTTAACCTACGAGCAGTACTTC. The genes are TRBV3-1 and TRBJ2-7; perhaps TRBD2 as D (6 bases). This CDR3 region has 14 residues. Germline CDR1 is LGHDT and CDR2 is YNNKEL (reference sequence). The V gene lost 4 bases and the J gene lost 2 bases, with 12 bases spanning the gap.

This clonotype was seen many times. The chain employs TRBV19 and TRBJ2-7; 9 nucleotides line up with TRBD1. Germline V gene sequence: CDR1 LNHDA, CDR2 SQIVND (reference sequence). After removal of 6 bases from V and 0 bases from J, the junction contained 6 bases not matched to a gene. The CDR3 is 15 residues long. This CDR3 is CASSPGTGLSYEQYF. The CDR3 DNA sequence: TGTGCCAGTAGCCCCGGGACAGGGCTCTCCTACGAGCAGTACTTC.

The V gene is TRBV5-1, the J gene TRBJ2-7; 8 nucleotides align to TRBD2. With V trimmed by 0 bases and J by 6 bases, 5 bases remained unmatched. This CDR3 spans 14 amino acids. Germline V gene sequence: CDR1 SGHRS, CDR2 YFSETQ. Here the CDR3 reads CASSLGTSSSEQYF. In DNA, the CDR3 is TGCGCCAGCAGCTTGGGGACTAGCTCGAGCGAGCAGTACTTC. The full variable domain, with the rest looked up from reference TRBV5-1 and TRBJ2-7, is KAGVTQTPRYLIKTRGQQVTLSCSPISGHRSVSWYQQTPGQGLQFLFEYFSETQRNKGNFPGRFSGRQFSNSRSEMNVSTLELGDSALYLCASSLGTSSSEQYFGPGTRLTVT.

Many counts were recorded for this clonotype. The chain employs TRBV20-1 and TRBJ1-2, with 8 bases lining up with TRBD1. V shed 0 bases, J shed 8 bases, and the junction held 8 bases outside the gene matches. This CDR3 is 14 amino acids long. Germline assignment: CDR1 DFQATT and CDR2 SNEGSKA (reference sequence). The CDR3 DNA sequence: TGCAGTGCTAGAGATCCCTCTACAGGGGGAGGCTACACCTTC. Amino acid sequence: CSARDPSTGGGYTF.

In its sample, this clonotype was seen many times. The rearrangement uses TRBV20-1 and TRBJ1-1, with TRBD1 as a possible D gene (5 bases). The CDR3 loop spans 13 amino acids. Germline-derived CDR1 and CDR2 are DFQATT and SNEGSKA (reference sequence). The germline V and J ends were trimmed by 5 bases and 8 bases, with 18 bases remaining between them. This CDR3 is CSAPRDVRSEAFF. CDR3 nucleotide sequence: TGCAGTGCTCCCCGGGACGTCCGATCCGAAGCTTTCTTT.

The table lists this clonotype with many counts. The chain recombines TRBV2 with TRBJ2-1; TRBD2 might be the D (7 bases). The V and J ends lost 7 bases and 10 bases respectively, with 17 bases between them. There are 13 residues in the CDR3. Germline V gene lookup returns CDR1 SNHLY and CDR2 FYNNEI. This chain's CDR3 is CASNRGADREQFF. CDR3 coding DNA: TGTGCCAGCAACCGGGGGGCGGATCGGGAGCAGTTCTTC.

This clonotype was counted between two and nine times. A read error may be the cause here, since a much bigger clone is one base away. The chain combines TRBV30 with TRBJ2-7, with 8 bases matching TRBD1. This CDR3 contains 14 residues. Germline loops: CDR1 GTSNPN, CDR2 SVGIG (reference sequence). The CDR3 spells CTWTKGQGAYEQYF. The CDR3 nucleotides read TGTACCTGGACGAAAGGACAGGGAGCTTACGAGCAGTACTTC.

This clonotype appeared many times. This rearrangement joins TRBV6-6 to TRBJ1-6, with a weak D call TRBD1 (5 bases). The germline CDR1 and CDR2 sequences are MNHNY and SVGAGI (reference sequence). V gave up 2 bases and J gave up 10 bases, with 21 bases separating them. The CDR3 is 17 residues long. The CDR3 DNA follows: TGTGCCAGCAGTTACCCCAAGGGATCGGGATCAGGGTCACCCCTCCACTTT. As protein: CASSYPKGSGSGSPLHF.

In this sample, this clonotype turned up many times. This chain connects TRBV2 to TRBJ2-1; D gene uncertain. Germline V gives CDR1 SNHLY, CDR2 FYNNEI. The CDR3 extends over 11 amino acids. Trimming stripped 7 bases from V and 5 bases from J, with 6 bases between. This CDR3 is CASKLDNEQFF. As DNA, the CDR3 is TGTGCCAGCAAATTGGACAATGAGCAGTTCTTC.

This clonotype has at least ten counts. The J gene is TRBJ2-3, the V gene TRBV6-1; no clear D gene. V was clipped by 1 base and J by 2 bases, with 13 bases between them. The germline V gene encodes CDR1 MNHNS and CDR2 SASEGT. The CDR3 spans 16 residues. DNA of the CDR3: TGTGCCAGCAGTGAAGGGGTGAGCGTCGACACAGATACGCAGTATTTT. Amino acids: CASSEGVSVDTDTQYF.

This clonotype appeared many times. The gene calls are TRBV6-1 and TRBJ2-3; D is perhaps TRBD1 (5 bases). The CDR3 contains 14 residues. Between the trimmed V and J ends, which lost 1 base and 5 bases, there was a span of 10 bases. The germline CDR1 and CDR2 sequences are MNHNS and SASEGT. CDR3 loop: CASSEVSGLDTQYF. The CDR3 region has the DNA TGTGCCAGCAGTGAAGTGTCAGGGCTAGATACGCAGTATTTT.

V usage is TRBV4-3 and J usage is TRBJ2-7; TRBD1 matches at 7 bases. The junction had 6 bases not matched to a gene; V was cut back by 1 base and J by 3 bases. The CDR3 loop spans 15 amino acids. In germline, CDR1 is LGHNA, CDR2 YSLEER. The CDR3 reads CASSQGAAGGYEQYF. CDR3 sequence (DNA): TGCGCCAGCAGCCAAGGGGCGGCAGGGGGCTACGAGCAGTACTTC.

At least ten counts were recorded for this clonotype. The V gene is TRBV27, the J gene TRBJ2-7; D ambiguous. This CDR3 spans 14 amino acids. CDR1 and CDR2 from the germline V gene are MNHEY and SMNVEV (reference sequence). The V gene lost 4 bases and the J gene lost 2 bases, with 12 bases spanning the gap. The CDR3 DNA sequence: TGTGCCAGCAGTTATGAAAGAGGCACCTACGAGCAGTACTTC. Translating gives CASSYERGTYEQYF.

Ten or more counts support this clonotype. The CDR3 region is CAWRSQGGSLTGELFF. In DNA form, the CDR3 reads TGTGCCTGGAGAAGTCAGGGGGGGTCCCTCACCGGGGAGCTGTTTTTT. This sequence joins TRBV30 and TRBJ2-2; tentatively, D is TRBD1 or TRBD2 (7 bases each). The length of the CDR3 is 16 residues. Germline loops: CDR1 GTSNPN, CDR2 SVGIG (reference sequence). The V gene lost 3 bases and the J gene lost 4 bases, with 18 bases spanning the gap.

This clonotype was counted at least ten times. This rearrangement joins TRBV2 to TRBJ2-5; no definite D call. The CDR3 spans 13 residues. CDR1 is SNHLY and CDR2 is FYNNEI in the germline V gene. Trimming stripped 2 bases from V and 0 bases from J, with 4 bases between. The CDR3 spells CASSEQYQETQYF. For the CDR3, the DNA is TGTGCCAGCAGTGAACAGTACCAAGAGACCCAGTACTTC.

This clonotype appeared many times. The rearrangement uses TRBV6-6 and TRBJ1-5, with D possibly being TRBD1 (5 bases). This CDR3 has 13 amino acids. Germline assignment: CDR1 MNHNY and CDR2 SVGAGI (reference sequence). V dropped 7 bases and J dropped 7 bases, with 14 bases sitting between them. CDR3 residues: CASTGENRQPQHF. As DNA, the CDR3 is TGTGCCAGCACGGGGGAGAATCGCCAGCCCCAGCATTTT.

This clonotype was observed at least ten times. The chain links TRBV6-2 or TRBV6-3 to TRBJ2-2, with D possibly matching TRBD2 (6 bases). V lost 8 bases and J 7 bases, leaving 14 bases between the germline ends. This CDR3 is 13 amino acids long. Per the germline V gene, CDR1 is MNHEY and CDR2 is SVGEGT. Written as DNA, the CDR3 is TGTGCCAGCTTCAGGAGGGGCAGCGGGGAGCTGTTTTTT. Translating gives CASFRRGSGELFF.